This TCR beta chain was identified during a study of OX40 agonist ivuxolimab in advanced cancers. Study information: Three patients, one with hepatocellular carcinoma and two with cutaneous melanoma, responded partially.

V was clipped by 0 bases and J by 4 bases, with 9 bases between them. Germline loops: CDR1 LGHNA, CDR2 YSLEER. The CDR3 covers 14 residues. Exclusion of a patient followed from autoimmune disease history or systemic immunosuppression. Profiling relied on immunoSEQ multiplex PCR, and the TCRdb table lists in-frame clones only, not all of them. The sample has under 85,000 clones; 85% are singletons. The sequencing here drew on CD4+ or CD8+ T cells sorted from blood, taken in a trial of the OX40 agonist ivuxolimab. The rearrangement links TRBV4-3 to TRBJ1-1; D remains unclear. The source of this sequence is an adult with an advanced solid tumor such as melanoma, head and neck, liver or kidney cancer. The CDR3 DNA sequence: TGCGCCAGCAGCCAAGATTCCCGATCCACTGAAGCTTTCTTT. Its translation: CASSQDSRSTEAFF.